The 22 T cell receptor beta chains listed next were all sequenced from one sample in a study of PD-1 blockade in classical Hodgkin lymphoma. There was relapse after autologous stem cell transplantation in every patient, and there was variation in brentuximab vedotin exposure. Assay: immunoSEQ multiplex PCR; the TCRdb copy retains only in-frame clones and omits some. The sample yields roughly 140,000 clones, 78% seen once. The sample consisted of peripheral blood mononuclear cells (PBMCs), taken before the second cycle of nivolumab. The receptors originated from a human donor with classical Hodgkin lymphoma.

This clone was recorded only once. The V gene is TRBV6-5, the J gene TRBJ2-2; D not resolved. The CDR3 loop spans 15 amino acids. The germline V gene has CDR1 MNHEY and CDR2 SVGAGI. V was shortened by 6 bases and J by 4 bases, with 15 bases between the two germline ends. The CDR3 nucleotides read TGTGCCAGCAGCGAGGCAGTTCTCACCACCGGGGAGCTGTTTTTT. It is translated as CASSEAVLTTGELFF.

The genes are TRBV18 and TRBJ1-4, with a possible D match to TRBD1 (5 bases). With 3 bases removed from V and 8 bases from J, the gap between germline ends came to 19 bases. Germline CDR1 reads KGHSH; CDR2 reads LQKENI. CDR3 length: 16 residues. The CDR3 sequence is CASSPIKLAGREKLFF. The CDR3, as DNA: TGTGCCAGCTCACCGATAAAATTGGCAGGGCGAGAAAAACTGTTTTTT.

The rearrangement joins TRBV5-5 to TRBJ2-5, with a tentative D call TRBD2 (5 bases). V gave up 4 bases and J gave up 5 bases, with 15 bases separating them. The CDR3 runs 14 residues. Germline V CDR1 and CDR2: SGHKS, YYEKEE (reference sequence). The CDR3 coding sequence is TGTGCCAGCAGCCCCGCACTAGTCCGGGAGACCCAGTACTTC. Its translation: CASSPALVRETQYF.

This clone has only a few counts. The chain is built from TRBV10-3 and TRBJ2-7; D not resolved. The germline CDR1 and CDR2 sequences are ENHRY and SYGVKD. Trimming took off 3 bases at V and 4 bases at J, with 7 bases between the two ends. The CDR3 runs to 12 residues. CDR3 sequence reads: CAISDTEYEQYF. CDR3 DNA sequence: TGTGCCATCAGTGATACGGAATACGAGCAGTACTTC.

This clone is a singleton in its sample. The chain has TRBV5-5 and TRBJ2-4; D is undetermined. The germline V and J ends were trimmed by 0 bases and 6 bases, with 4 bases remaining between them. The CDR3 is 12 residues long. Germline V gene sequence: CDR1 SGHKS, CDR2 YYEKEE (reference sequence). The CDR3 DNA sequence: TGTGCCAGCAGCTTGGCCCTAAACATTCAGTACTTC. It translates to CASSLALNIQYF. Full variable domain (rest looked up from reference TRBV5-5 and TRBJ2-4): DAGVTQSPTHLIKTRGQQVTLRCSPISGHKSVSWYQQVLGQGPQFIFQYYEKEERGRGNFPDRFSARQFPNYSSELNVNALLLGDSALYLCASSLALNIQYFGAGTRLSVL.

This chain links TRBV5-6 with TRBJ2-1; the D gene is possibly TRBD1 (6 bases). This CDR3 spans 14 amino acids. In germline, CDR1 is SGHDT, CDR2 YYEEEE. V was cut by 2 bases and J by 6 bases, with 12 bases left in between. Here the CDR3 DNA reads TGTGCCAGCAGCTTCGGGACAAGTCTCAATGAGCAGTTCTTC. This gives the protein CASSFGTSLNEQFF.

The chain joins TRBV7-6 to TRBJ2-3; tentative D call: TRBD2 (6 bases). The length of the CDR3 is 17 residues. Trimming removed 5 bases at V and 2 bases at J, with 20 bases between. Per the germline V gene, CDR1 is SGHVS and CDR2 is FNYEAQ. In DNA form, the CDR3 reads TGTGCCAGCAGCCGACGGACGGGACGCGGGATCACAGATACGCAGTATTTT. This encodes CASSRRTGRGITDTQYF.

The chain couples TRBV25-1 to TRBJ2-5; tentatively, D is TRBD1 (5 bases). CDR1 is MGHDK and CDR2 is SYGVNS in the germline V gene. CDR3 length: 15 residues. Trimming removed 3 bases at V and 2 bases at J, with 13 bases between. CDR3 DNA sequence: TGTGCCAGCAGTGATCCCCCAGGGTTACAAGAGACCCAGTACTTC. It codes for CASSDPPGLQETQYF.

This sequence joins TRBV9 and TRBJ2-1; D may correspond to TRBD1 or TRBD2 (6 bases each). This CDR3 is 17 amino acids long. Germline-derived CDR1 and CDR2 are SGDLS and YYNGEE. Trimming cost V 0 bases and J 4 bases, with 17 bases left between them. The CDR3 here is CASSVGGLASPYNEQFF. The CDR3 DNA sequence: TGTGCCAGCAGCGTAGGGGGGCTAGCGTCCCCTTACAATGAGCAGTTCTTC. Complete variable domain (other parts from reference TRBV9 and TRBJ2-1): DSGVTQTPKHLITATGQRVTLRCSPRSGDLSVYWYQQSLDQGLQFLIQYYNGEERAKGNILERFSAQQFPDLHSELNLSSLELGDSALYFCASSVGGLASPYNEQFFGPGTRLTVL.

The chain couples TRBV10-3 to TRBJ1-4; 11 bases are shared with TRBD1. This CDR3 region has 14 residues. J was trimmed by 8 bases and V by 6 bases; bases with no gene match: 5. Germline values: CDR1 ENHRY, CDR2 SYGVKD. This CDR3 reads CAISPGQGDEKLFF. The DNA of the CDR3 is TGTGCCATCAGCCCGGGACAGGGGGACGAAAAACTGTTTTTT.

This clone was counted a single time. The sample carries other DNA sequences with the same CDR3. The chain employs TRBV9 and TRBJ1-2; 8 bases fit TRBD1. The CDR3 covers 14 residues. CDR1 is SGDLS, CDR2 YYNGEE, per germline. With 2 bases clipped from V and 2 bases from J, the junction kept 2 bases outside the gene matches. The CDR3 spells CASSVGTGNYGYTF. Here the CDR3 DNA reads TGTGCCAGCAGCGTGGGGACAGGAAACTATGGCTACACCTTC.

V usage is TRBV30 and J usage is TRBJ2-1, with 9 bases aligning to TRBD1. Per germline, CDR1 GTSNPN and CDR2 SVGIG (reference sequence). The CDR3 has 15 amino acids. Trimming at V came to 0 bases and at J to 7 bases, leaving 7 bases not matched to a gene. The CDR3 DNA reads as TGTGCCTGGAGTGTGGGAACAGGGGGCTCGAATGAGCAGTTCTTC. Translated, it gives CAWSVGTGGSNEQFF.

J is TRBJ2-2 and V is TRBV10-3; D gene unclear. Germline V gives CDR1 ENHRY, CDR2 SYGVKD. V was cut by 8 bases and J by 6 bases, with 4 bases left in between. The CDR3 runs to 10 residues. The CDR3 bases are TGTGCCATCGGGGCCGGGGAGCTGTTTTTT. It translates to CAIGAGELFF.

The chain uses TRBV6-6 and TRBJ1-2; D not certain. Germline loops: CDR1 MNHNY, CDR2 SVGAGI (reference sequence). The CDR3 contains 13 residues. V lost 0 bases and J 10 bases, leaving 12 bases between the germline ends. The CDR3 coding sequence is TGTGCCAGCAGTTACTCTCGTGGGCAGGTCTACACCTTC. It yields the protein CASSYSRGQVYTF.

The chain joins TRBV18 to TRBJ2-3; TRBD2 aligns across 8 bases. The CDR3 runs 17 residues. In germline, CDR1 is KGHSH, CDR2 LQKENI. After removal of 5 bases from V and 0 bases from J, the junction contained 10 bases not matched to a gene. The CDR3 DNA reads TGTGCCAGCTCATCGCTCTTAGCGGGGACTAGCACAGATACGCAGTATTTT. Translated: CASSSLLAGTSTDTQYF.

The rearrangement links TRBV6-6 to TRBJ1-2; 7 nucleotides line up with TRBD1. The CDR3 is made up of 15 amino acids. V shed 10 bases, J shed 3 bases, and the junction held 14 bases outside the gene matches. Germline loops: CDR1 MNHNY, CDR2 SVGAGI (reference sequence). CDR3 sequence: CATRGPKGTDYGYTF. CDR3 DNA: TGTGCCACCCGGGGTCCCAAAGGGACAGACTATGGCTACACCTTC.

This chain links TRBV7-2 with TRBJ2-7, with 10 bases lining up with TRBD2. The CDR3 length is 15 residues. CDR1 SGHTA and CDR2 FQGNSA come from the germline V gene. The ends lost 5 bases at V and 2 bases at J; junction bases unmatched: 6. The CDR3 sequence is CASSAGTSATYEQYF. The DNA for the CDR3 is TGTGCCAGCAGCGCCGGGACTAGCGCAACCTACGAGCAGTACTTC. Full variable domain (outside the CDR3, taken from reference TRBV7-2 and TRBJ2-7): GAGVSQSPSNKVTEKGKDVELRCDPISGHTALYWYRQSLGQGLEFLIYFQGNSAPDKSGLPSDRFSAERTGGSVSTLTIQRTQQEDSAVYLCASSAGTSATYEQYFGPGTRLTVT.

The CDR3 sequence: CAISNERNSPLHF. The CDR3 region has the DNA TGTGCCATCAGCAACGAGAGGAATTCACCCCTCCACTTT. V gene TRBV10-3 combines with J gene TRBJ1-6; no clear D gene. The CDR3 sequence is 13 residues long. V gave up 6 bases and J gave up 7 bases, with 10 bases separating them. CDR1 and CDR2 (germline): ENHRY, SYGVKD.

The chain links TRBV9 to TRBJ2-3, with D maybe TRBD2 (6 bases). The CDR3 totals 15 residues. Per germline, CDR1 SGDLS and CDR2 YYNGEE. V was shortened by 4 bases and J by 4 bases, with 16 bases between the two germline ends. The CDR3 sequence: CASSPTSRRADTQYF. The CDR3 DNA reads TGTGCCAGCAGCCCAACTAGCAGGAGGGCAGATACGCAGTATTTT.

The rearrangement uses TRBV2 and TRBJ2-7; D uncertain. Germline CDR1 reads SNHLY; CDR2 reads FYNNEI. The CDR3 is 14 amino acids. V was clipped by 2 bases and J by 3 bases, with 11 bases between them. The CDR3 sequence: CASSEMYLGYEQYF. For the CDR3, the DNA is TGTGCCAGCAGTGAAATGTACCTAGGCTACGAGCAGTACTTC.

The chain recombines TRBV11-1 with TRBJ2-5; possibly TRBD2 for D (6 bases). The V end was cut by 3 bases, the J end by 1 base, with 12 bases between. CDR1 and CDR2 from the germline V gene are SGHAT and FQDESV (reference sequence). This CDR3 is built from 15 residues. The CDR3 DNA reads TGTGCCAGCAGCTTCCCACTAGCTCGCCAAGAGACCCAGTACTTC. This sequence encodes CASSFPLARQETQYF.

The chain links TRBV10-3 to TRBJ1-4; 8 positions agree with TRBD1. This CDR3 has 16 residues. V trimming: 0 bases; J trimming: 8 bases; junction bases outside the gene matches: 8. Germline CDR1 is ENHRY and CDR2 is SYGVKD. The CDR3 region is CAISESTQGAAEKLFF. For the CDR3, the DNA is TGTGCCATCAGTGAGTCGACTCAGGGGGCGGCGGAAAAACTGTTTTTT.